These 2 T cell receptor beta chains were all obtained from the same sample, sequenced in a study of blood T cell repertoires in COVID-19. Method: immunoSEQ multiplex PCR; TCRdb's copy keeps in-frame clones and lacks some. The profile shows about 200,000 clones, more than 75% of them singletons. The material sequenced was peripheral blood. Every receptor here comes from a human donor in a cohort sampled during active COVID-19.

The CDR3 DNA follows: TGTGCCAGCAGACCCGGGACAGAGAATAATTCACCCCTCCACTTT. Protein sequence: CASRPGTENNSPLHF. This chain connects TRBV6-5 to TRBJ1-6; 7 bases agree with TRBD1. Germline values: CDR1 MNHEY, CDR2 SVGAGI. The CDR3 runs to 15 residues. V dropped 6 bases and J dropped 5; count of bases not matched to a gene: 7.

This clone was picked up one time. This chain connects TRBV5-6 to TRBJ2-5; D may be TRBD1 (5 bases). The V gene lost 0 bases and the J gene lost 0 bases, with 6 bases spanning the gap. The CDR3 spans 14 residues. Germline loops: CDR1 SGHDT, CDR2 YYEEEE. CDR3 protein: CASSLGQHQETQYF. The CDR3 DNA is TGTGCCAGCAGCTTGGGACAGCACCAAGAGACCCAGTACTTC.